Listed here is a single T cell receptor beta chain. This clonotype is characterized as medium-sized (0.01 to 0.1%). The antigen it recognizes is unknown. Nothing much larger sits one base from this clone, and base qualities are not available. This sample is part of a study. After removal of 6 bases from V and 2 bases from J, the junction retains 5 bases not matched to a gene. The cysteine opens and the phenylalanine closes a CDR3 of 14 amino acids. Only CDR3 DNA is held: 42 bases, read in frame from base 1. Based on the germline V gene (reference sequence), the CDR1 and CDR2 sequences are SEHNR and FQNEAQ. Sequencer: Illumina MiSeq. TCRdb redid the processing of the public reads, applying fastp at Q25 and MiXCR, and retained in-frame beta chains. Merged by CDR3 protein, the rows form single entries marked with the most common genes and DNA. Within this sample are approximately 4,800 distinct CDR3 sequences, with more than 8% of them counted one time only. The top ten clonotypes cover around 33% of the sample.

The sequenced sample was CD4+ T cells from peripheral blood. The sequence was obtained from a human donor with rheumatoid arthritis. The V and J genes are TRBV7-9 and TRBJ2-5; the central 8 bases match TRBD2. The CDR3 protein is CASSRTSGQETQYF. The bases are TGTGCCAGCAGTAGAACTAGCGGACAAGAGACCCAGTACTTC.